This T cell receptor (beta chain) originates from a study of Ad26.COV2.S vaccination and SARS-CoV-2 variants. Notes on the study in general: It was reported that spike-specific CD8+ and CD4+ T cell responses were substantially broad after vaccination.

Measured with immunoSEQ multiplex PCR; TCRdb has only the in-frame clones, and not every one. The sample contains more than 300,000 clones, about 88% of which appear only once. A word on this clone: As yet, its antigen is unknown.

The treatment denotes: over 15 received Ad26.COV2.S at low or high dose, single or two shots; roughly five received placebo; per-sample allocation not given. Sample collection was performed on day 63 after the first vaccine or placebo injection. The sample came from a Boston adult aged 18-55 years. Sequenced here: peripheral blood, sampled in a trial of Ad26.COV2.S vaccine versus placebo. The source of this sequence is a person aged 18-60 years who received the Ad26.COV2.S COVID-19 vaccine or a placebo.

The CDR3 loop reads CASSLTGTANTGELFF. CDR3 in DNA: TGTGCCAGCAGTCTCACCGGGACAGCGAACACCGGGGAGCTGTTTTTT. This chain joins TRBV5-4 and TRBJ2-2, with 7 bases aligning to TRBD1. Germline loops: CDR1 SGHNT, CDR2 YYREEE (reference sequence). CDR3 length equals 16 residues. The junction had 7 bases not matched to a gene; V was cut back by 5 bases and J by 0 bases.